The entry below gives a single T cell receptor (beta chain) sequence along with its context. Its antigen specificity is not known. The read ends 3 residues before the CDR3 terminus; that terminus is restored from the germline J gene. TCR beta chain deep sequencing was performed with the immunoSEQ assay. As for the original processing: Only productive TCR beta rearrangements went into calculating clonotype frequencies. The table comes from immuneACCESS by way of TCRdb, which keeps in-frame sequences with V and J called. Part of the clones is missing from these tables; in studies checked, under half for an unresolved V gene and the rest for unknown reasons. Clone size and V and J calls were adopted from that table, with D and trimming inferred from the DNA. This sample's table contains tens of thousands of clones. The ten largest clones take up 1.9% of the sample. The junction shows trimming of 0 bases on V and 5 bases on J, plus 9 bases between the germline ends. Including cysteine and phenylalanine, the CDR3 has 14 amino acids. The DNA shown is the part of the CDR3 that was read: 33 bases, in frame from base 1. Based on the germline V gene (reference sequence), the CDR1 and CDR2 sequences are MNHEY and SMNVEV.

This entry belongs to a study of TET2 disruption in CD19-targeted CAR T cells (dated by TCRdb to the late 2010s). About the full investigation: The number of samples was determined by the original clinical trial design and by which samples were available, and no additional inclusion criteria were applied. Overall study results and their limits: Conclusions about the patient's CAR T cells rested on extensive analysis of a single subject.

The treatment or condition label for this specimen denotes: autologous CTL019 cells: CD19 CAR with 4-1BB and CD3 zeta domains. TCR zeta and 4-1BB costimulatory signaling domains were incorporated into the CD19 CAR. T cells for CTL019 manufacturing were collected from peripheral blood by means of leukapheresis. The DNeasy Blood and Tissue Kit was used to extract genomic DNA from pre-infusion T cells, peripheral blood, or sorted post-infusion T cells. The sequence joins TRBV27 to TRBJ2-3; a tentative D match to TRBD2 spans 5 bases. The TCR comes from a man aged 65 to 79 with chronic lymphocytic leukemia. Material: CD8- CAR+ T cells sorted from cultured blood T cells, obtained for CD19 CAR T cell therapy. The meaning of the sample's cell subset or site label: CD8-negative CAR-positive T cells from the infusion product. The CDR3 DNA, read in part, is TGTGCCAGCAGTTTATCAAGGCGGGTAGATACG. This translates into CASSLSRRVDT. The entire CDR3 protein is CASSLSRRVDTQYF.